A single sample is the source of the 12 T cell receptor beta chains below, sequenced in a study of blood T cell repertoires in COVID-19. Libraries were prepared by immunoSEQ multiplex PCR; TCRdb keeps only in-frame clonotypes and omits some of them. This repertoire shows more than 65,000 clones, roughly 82% found once; its top ten account for 7% to 9.5%. The source material was peripheral blood. These receptor sequences come from a human donor in a cohort sampled during active COVID-19.

In its sample, this clone was seen a few times. The chain has TRBV7-9 and TRBJ1-3; D uncertain. Germline values: CDR1 SEHNR, CDR2 FQNEAQ (reference sequence). Trimming shortened V by 8 bases and J by 0 bases, and 17 bases separated the two germline ends. CDR3 length: 16 amino acids. CDR3 sequence (DNA): TGTGCCAGCGACATTAGTTTCGGTCGCTCTGGAAACACCATATATTTT. This codes for CASDISFGRSGNTIYF. Full variable domain (remainder filled in from reference TRBV7-9 and TRBJ1-3): DTGVSQNPRHKITKRGQNVTFRCDPISEHNRLYWYRQTLGQGPEFLTYFQNEAQLEKSRLLSDRFSAERPKGSFSTLEIQRTEQGDSAMYLCASDISFGRSGNTIYFGEGSWLTVV.

This clone appeared a few times. This rearrangement joins TRBV7-9 to TRBJ2-7; D not certain. Trimming removed 4 bases from V and 0 bases from J, with 4 bases in between. Germline V gene data show CDR1 as SEHNR and CDR2 as FQNEAQ (reference sequence). This CDR3 contains 12 residues. CDR3 nucleotides: TGTGCCAGCAGCTCCTACTCCTACGAGCAGTACTTC. Translation gives CASSSYSYEQYF.

The V gene is TRBV29-1, the J gene TRBJ2-3; D may be TRBD2 (5 bases). Germline loops: CDR1 SQVTM, CDR2 ANQGSEA. The V and J ends lost 6 bases and 2 bases respectively, with 12 bases between them. This CDR3 is built from 13 residues. In DNA, the CDR3 is TGCAGCGTCCAGACTATGCTCACAGATACGCAGTATTTT. Protein sequence: CSVQTMLTDTQYF.

The genes are TRBV7-9 and TRBJ1-6; a possible D gene is TRBD1 (6 bases). The CDR3 runs 15 residues. The ends were cut back, 3 bases at V and 7 bases at J, with 13 bases in the middle. Germline lookup yields CDR1 SEHNR and CDR2 FQNEAQ (reference sequence). In DNA form, the CDR3 reads TGTGCCAGCAGCTTTGCAACAGGGCTCAATTCACCCCTCCACTTT. Its translation: CASSFATGLNSPLHF.

V usage is TRBV7-8 and J usage is TRBJ2-6; D call uncertain. Germline V lookup: CDR1 SGHVS, CDR2 FQNEAQ. CDR3 length equals 17 residues. The ends were cut back, 1 base at V and 0 bases at J, with 10 bases in the middle. This CDR3 reads CASSLGRFSSGANVLTF. The CDR3 coding sequence is TGTGCCAGCAGCTTAGGCAGATTTTCCTCTGGGGCCAACGTCCTGACTTTC. Supplemented by reference TRBV7-8 and TRBJ2-6, the full variable domain reads GAGVSQSPRYKVAKRGQDVALRCDPISGHVSLFWYQQALGQGPEFLTYFQNEAQLDKSGLPSDRFFAERPEGSVSTLKIQRTQQEDSAVYLCASSLGRFSSGANVLTFGAGSRLTVL.

The chain joins TRBV11-2 to TRBJ1-2; TRBD1 agrees at 8 bases. V trimming: 3 bases; J trimming: 8 bases; junction bases outside the gene matches: 8. In germline, CDR1 is SGHAT, CDR2 FQNNGV. The CDR3 totals 14 residues. The CDR3 sequence: CASSLLDRDGGYTF. The CDR3 nucleotides read TGTGCCAGCAGCTTGTTGGACAGGGACGGGGGCTACACCTTC.

The genes are TRBV4-3 and TRBJ1-4; D may be TRBD1 (5 bases). Deletions cut 4 bases from V and 8 bases from J, with 17 bases between. Germline lookup yields CDR1 LGHNA and CDR2 YSLEER. This CDR3 comprises 15 residues. The CDR3 loop reads CASSPLWRGNEKLFF. The CDR3 nucleotides read TGCGCCAGCAGCCCGTTATGGAGGGGAAACGAAAAACTGTTTTTT.

Details on this clone: The sample holds other DNA sequences that translate to the same CDR3. The chain recombines TRBV6-2 or TRBV6-3 with TRBJ2-7; TRBD2 matches at 8 bases. The CDR3 has 14 amino acids. V trimming: 6 bases; J trimming: 2 bases; junction bases outside the gene matches: 6. Germline lookup yields CDR1 MNHEY and CDR2 SVGEGT. The CDR3 coding sequence is TGTGCCAGCAGCCGCGGGGGGCCCCCCTACGAGCAGTACTTC. Protein: CASSRGGPPYEQYF.

The chain employs TRBV27 and TRBJ1-5; 7 nucleotides align to TRBD1. This CDR3 spans 14 amino acids. The J segment lost 9 bases and the V segment lost 6 bases, leaving 11 bases of the junction unmatched. Germline loops: CDR1 MNHEY, CDR2 SMNVEV (reference sequence). The CDR3 reads CASRPWDSSGPQHF. The CDR3, as DNA: TGTGCCAGCAGACCGTGGGACAGCTCAGGGCCCCAGCATTTT.

The chain joins TRBV9 to TRBJ1-1; D is perhaps TRBD1 (6 bases). The germline V gene has CDR1 SGDLS and CDR2 YYNGEE. The germline V and J ends were trimmed by 5 bases and 1 base, with 12 bases remaining between them. The CDR3 covers 14 residues. CDR3 region: CASSVGQRNTEAFF. CDR3 bases: TGTGCCAGCAGTGTGGGACAAAGGAACACTGAAGCTTTCTTT. Supplemented by reference TRBV9 and TRBJ1-1, the full variable domain reads DSGVTQTPKHLITATGQRVTLRCSPRSGDLSVYWYQQSLDQGLQFLIQYYNGEERAKGNILERFSAQQFPDLHSELNLSSLELGDSALYFCASSVGQRNTEAFFGQGTRLTVV.

The chain uses TRBV28 and TRBJ1-1, with 7 bases fitting TRBD1. Germline V lookup: CDR1 MDHEN, CDR2 SYDVKM. After removal of 10 bases from V and 0 bases from J, the junction contained 8 bases not matched to a gene. The CDR3 covers 14 residues. The CDR3 DNA follows: TGTGCCATCGGGACAGATTACATGAACACTGAAGCTTTCTTT. Protein: CAIGTDYMNTEAFF.

The chain recombines TRBV24-1 with TRBJ2-3, with TRBD2 identical over 7 bases. Per the germline V gene, CDR1 is KGHDR and CDR2 is SFDVKD. CDR3 length: 16 amino acids. J was trimmed by 3 bases and V by 4 bases; bases with no gene match: 9. The CDR3 spells CATSESGGFLTDTQYF. The CDR3 DNA reads as TGTGCCACCAGTGAGTCGGGGGGATTCTTAACAGATACGCAGTATTTT.